This is a list of T cell receptor beta chains from one sample in a study of blood T cell repertoires in COVID-19. Measured with immunoSEQ multiplex PCR; TCRdb has only the in-frame clones, and not every one. This sample carries 300,000 or so clones, 85% to 90% of them seen once, and the ten largest clones take approximately 3.3%. The sequenced material came from peripheral blood. These receptor sequences come from a woman aged 40-49 years with acute or convalescent COVID-19. The CDR3 runs from the conserved cysteine through the conserved F or W. D genes are given only for firm matches. A row's size may be missing; if present it is once, few, many or a size class.

j_call	d_call	clone_size	v_call	cdr3_nt	cdr3_aa
TRBJ2-3	-	-	TRBV30	TGTGCCTGGAGTGTTTATGTGTCGAGGACAGATACGCAGTATTTT	CAWSVYVSRTDTQYF
TRBJ2-1	-	-	TRBV7-2	TGTGCCAGCAGCTTAGCCGAACCGGGACACCGGCAGTTCTTC	CASSLAEPGHRQFF
TRBJ2-1	-	once	TRBV5-6	TGTGCCAGCAGGAATATATTCGTGACAGGACGACCCTCCTACAATGAGCAGTTCTTC	CASRNIFVTGRPSYNEQFF
TRBJ2-5	TRBD2	-	TRBV6-5	TGTGCCAGCAGTTACGGCGGGGGGGAGACCCAGTACTTC	CASSYGGGETQYF
TRBJ1-2	TRBD1	-	TRBV5-6	TGTGCCAGCAGCTTTACAGGGGAAGGCTACACCTTC	CASSFTGEGYTF
TRBJ1-1	TRBD1	-	TRBV18	TGTGCCAGCTCATCTTCGACAGGGGGCACTGAAGCTTTCTTT	CASSSSTGGTEAFF
TRBJ1-1	-	-	TRBV6-6	TGTGCCAGCAGTTACCAACAGGGTCGCACTGAAGCTTTCTTT	CASSYQQGRTEAFF
TRBJ2-3	-	-	TRBV15	TGTGCCACCAGCAGGAATCCTTCCGGTGGTACGCAGTATTTT	CATSRNPSGGTQYF
TRBJ2-2	TRBD1	-	TRBV10-1	TGCGCCAGCAGCCGATCCGGGACAGCGAACACCGGGGAGCTGTTTTTT	CASSRSGTANTGELFF
TRBJ2-3	TRBD2	-	TRBV10-2	TGCCCGGGACTAGCGGGGGGTATTATCACAGATACGCAGTATTTT	CPGLAGGIITDTQYF
TRBJ2-5	TRBD1	-	TRBV7-2	TGTGCCAGCAGCTTCTTAACAGGGGGCGAGACCCAGTACTTC	CASSFLTGGETQYF
TRBJ1-6	TRBD1	-	TRBV6-5	TGTGCCAGCAGTCCCCGGGACAGTTATAATTCACCCCTCCACTTT	CASSPRDSYNSPLHF
TRBJ2-5	-	-	TRBV5-1	TGCGCCAGCAGCTTTAAAGAGACCCAGTACTTC	CASSFKETQYF
TRBJ1-6	TRBD1	-	TRBV18	TGTGCCAGCTCCCAGATGGGACAGCCGAATTCACCCCTCCACTTT	CASSQMGQPNSPLHF
TRBJ1-1	TRBD1	-	TRBV19	TGTGCCAGTGGGAGGACAGGGGGCTATGGCACTGAAGCTTTCTTT	CASGRTGGYGTEAFF
TRBJ2-5	TRBD2	-	TRBV5-1	TGCGCCAGCAGCTTTCCAGGAGGACTAGGAGAGACCCAGTACTTC	CASSFPGGLGETQYF
TRBJ2-4	TRBD2	few	TRBV5-4	TGTGCCAGCAGCTCACCCACCCAGCGGGGGGGAAACATTCAGTACTTC	CASSSPTQRGGNIQYF
TRBJ1-2	-	-	TRBV28	TGTGCCAGCAGCACGACAGGCGCCGGTGGCTACACCTTC	CASSTTGAGGYTF
TRBJ1-1	-	-	TRBV28	TGTGCCAGCAGTTTTACAGGGAAGATGAACACTGAAGCTTTCTTT	CASSFTGKMNTEAFF
TRBJ1-6	-	once	TRBV27	TGTGCCAGCAGTCCGCGGACAACGGAAACACCCCTCCACTTT	CASSPRTTETPLHF